This TCR beta chain derives from a study of post-analysis software for immune sequencing data (dated by TCRdb to about 2015). Looking at the study overall: The recorded disease courses included relapsing-remitting, secondary progressive and progressive-relapsing multiple sclerosis, and some patients had no subtype annotation. A subset of samples was prepared in parallel using single-end sample barcoding, then pooled and co-amplified after Illumina adapter ligation. The patient repertoires were compared against roughly 12 previously published healthy control repertoires obtained from donors aged about 6 to 25 years.

Here is what the overall study found, with its caveats: When samples were clustered directly using the F measure, samples prepared in the same batch co-clustered strongly, which prompted a batch-effect correction. Compared with controls, multiple sclerosis patients had significantly lower normalized Chao1 diversity, a finding suggesting substantial peripheral T-cell clonal expansion. Patients showed significantly higher frequencies than controls for roughly five TRBV segments, among them TRBV5-6, TRBV5-1 and TRBV20-1. The control group was slightly older than the multiple sclerosis patient group.

CDR1 MNHEY and CDR2 SVGAGI are derived from the germline V gene. V drops 0 bases and J drops 2 bases, leaving 14 bases in between. The CDR3 starts with the cysteine, ends with the phenylalanine, and has 16 residues. Only CDR3 DNA remains: 48 bases, in frame from the first base. This clonotype was seen a few times. Its antigen is unknown. Per-nucleotide qualities are absent, and no much larger clonotype sits a single base away. Libraries came from PCR. The sample was run on an Illumina HiSeq 2500. To reduce PCR and sequencing biases, unique molecular identifiers were incorporated into the TCR beta cDNA libraries. Roughly 0.5 million cDNA molecules were obtained per 1 to 10 million input T cells, so each molecule approximated one T cell. The same protocol used for the earlier healthy control dataset was applied to prepare and sequence the patient libraries. Within a given batch, samples were prepared together, multiplexed and sequenced on the same HiSeq lane. For the original study's pipeline: MIGEC handled the raw barcoded reads, throwing out single-read molecular identifier groups before consensus assembly and CDR3 extraction. Clonotype tables were post-analysed with VDJtools, normalizing diversity by down-sampling all datasets to the smallest sample size. To correct batch-related cross-sample contamination, repertoire overlap clustering matched CDR3 amino acid sequences but not nucleotide sequences. TCRdb took the public reads, trimmed them with fastp at Q25, ran MiXCR for clone calling and kept in-frame beta chains. For every CDR3 protein sequence, its rows merge into one entry that carries the most common genes and DNA. TCRdb's processing, not the authors' own work, is the source of the V and J calls. The sample table lists hundreds of thousands of distinct CDR3 sequences, roughly 30% of them with a count of one. Roughly 13% of the sample goes to the ten largest clones.

To demonstrate the VDJtools post-analysis software, the study profiled TCR beta repertoires from the peripheral blood of about a dozen young patients with multiple sclerosis. The multiple sclerosis patients were children and adolescents between roughly 6 and 16 years of age. The sample consisted of blood. Recombination connected TRBV6-5 to TRBJ2-7, with the D gene uncertain. This receptor was obtained from a girl under 18 with multiple sclerosis. CDR3 reads: CASSYSARSIAYEQYF. The base sequence is TGTGCCAGCAGTTACTCGGCGCGGAGTATCGCCTACGAGCAGTACTTC.